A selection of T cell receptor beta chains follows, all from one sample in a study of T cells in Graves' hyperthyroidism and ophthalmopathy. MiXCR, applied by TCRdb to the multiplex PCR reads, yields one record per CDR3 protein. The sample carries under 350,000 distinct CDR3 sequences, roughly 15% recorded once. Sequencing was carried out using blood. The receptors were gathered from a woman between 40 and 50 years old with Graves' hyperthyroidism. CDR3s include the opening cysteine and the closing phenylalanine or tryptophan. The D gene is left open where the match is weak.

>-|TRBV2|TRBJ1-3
CASSEWAGADTRSGNTIYF
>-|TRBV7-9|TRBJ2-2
CASSLQQGSLVSGELFF
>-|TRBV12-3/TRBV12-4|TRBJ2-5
CASSRWERETQYF
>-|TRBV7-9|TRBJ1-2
CASSLVTGDPYAGYTF
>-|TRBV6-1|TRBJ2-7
CASSRQATYEQYF
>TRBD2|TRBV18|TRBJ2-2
CASSPSGRESGELFF
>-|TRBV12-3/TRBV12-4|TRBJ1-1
CASSFGTGEAFF
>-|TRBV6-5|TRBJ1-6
CASSYGESRNSPLHF
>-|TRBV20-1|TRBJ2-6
CSASRSGANVLTF
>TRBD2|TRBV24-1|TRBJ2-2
CATSDQRTSGRTGELFF
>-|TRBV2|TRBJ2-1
CASSEAPGGVGLEQFF
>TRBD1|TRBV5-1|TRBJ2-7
CASSLNWDRVFEQYF
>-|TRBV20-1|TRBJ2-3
CSGRWYGTDTQYF
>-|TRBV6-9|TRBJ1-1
CASSSWGGRAFF
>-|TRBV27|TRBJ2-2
CASSSLLTGELFF
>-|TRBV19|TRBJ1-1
CASSIRDRTEAFF
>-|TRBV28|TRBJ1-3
CASSSDRTSSGDTIYF
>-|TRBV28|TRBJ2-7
CASSRDGASSYEQYF
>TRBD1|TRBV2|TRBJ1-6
CASSPGQGVSSPLHF
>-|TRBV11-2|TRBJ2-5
CASSLGGSTQETQYF